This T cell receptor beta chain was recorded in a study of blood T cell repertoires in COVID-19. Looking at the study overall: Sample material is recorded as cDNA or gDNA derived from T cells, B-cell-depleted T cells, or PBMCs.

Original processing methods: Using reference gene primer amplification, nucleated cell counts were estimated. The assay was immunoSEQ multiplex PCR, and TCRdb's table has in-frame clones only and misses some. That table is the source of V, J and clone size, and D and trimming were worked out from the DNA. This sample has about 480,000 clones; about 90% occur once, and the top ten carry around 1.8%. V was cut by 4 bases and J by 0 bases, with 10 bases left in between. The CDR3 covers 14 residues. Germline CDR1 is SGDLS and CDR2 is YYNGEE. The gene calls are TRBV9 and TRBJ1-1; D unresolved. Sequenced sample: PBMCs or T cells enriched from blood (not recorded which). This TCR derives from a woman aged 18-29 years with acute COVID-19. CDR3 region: CASSSDRVNTEAFF. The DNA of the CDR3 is TGTGCCAGCAGCAGCGATCGGGTGAACACTGAAGCTTTCTTT.